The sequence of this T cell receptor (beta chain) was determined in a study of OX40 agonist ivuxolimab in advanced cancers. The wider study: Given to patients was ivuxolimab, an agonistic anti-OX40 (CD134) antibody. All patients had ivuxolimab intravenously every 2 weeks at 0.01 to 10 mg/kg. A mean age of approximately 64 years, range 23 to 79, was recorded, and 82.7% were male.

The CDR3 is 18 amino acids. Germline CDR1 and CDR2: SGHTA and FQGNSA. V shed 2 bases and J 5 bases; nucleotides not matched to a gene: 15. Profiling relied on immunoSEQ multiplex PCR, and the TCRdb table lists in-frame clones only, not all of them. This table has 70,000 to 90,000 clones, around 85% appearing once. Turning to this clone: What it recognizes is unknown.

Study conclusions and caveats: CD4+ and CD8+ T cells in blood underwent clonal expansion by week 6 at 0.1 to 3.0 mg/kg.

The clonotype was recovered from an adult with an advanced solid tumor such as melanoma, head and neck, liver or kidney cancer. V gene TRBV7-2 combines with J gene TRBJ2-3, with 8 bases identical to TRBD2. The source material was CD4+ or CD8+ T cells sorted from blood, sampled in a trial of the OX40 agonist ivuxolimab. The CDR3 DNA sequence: TGTGCCAGCAGCTTATGGGGGTCAGCGGGGGACCTCCTAGATACGCAGTATTTT. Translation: CASSLWGSAGDLLDTQYF.